The 28 T cell receptor beta chains given below trace back to one sample, sequenced in a study of blood T cell repertoires in COVID-19. Some clones are missing from TCRdb's copy, which holds only in-frame ones; the method was immunoSEQ multiplex PCR. The repertoire holds 450,000 to 500,000 clones, 80% to 90% seen once, with about 3% in the top ten. The sequencing input was peripheral blood. These receptor sequences come from a human donor in a cohort sampled during active COVID-19.

Written as DNA, the CDR3 is TGTGCCAGCAGCTTAAGAGAGGAGGGTGGAAACACCATATATTTT. Protein sequence: CASSLREEGGNTIYF. The rearrangement links TRBV7-2 to TRBJ1-3, with D unresolved. Per germline, CDR1 SGHTA and CDR2 FQGNSA. Trimming pared 2 bases from V and 3 bases from J, leaving 11 bases between. CDR3 length: 15 amino acids.

The chain has TRBV7-3 and TRBJ2-2, with TRBD2 matching over 11 bases. V was clipped by 5 bases and J by 4 bases; unmatched bases: 3. Germline V gene lookup returns CDR1 SGHTA and CDR2 FQGTGA. This CDR3 spans 15 amino acids. DNA of the CDR3: TGTGCCAGCAGCCGAGGACTAGCGGGCACCGGGGAGCTGTTTTTT. Translation: CASSRGLAGTGELFF.

The chain has TRBV28 and TRBJ1-6; TRBD1 matches at 12 bases. The ends lost 7 bases at V and 2 bases at J; junction bases unmatched: 3. Germline V gene data show CDR1 as MDHEN and CDR2 as SYDVKM. The CDR3 sequence is 16 residues long. CDR3 sequence: CASTGTGGTYNSPLHF. As DNA, the CDR3 is TGTGCCAGCACCGGGACAGGGGGCACCTATAATTCACCCCTCCACTTT.

The chain recombines TRBV11-2 with TRBJ2-3, with D perhaps matching TRBD1 (6 bases). The ends were cut back, 5 bases at V and 2 bases at J, with 17 bases in the middle. The CDR3 spans 16 residues. Germline V gives CDR1 SGHAT, CDR2 FQNNGV. The CDR3 DNA follows: TGTGCCAGCAGCCCCTGGACAGAGGTATACACAGATACGCAGTATTTT. Translating it yields CASSPWTEVYTDTQYF.

The V gene is TRBV6-5, the J gene TRBJ1-6, with D perhaps TRBD1 (6 bases). Germline V gives CDR1 MNHEY, CDR2 SVGAGI. V lost 6 bases and J 7 bases, leaving 13 bases between the germline ends. The CDR3 is 14 residues long. The CDR3 loop reads CASRMGAPNSPLHF. In DNA, the CDR3 is TGTGCCAGCAGAATGGGGGCTCCGAATTCACCCCTCCACTTT.

V and J are TRBV27 and TRBJ1-1; 7 positions agree with TRBD1. Germline values: CDR1 MNHEY, CDR2 SMNVEV (reference sequence). The ends lost 1 base at V and 2 bases at J; junction bases unmatched: 16. The length of the CDR3 is 19 residues. Here the CDR3 DNA reads TGTGCCAGCAGTTTATTTAGCTCAATTTTCGTAGGGGGCAACACTGAAGCTTTCTTT. Translating it yields CASSLFSSIFVGGNTEAFF.

The chain joins TRBV6-5 to TRBJ2-7, with TRBD2 matching over 10 bases. Germline CDR1 and CDR2: MNHEY and SVGAGI. This CDR3 is 13 amino acids long. V was clipped by 7 bases and J by 5 bases; unmatched bases: 5. CDR3 sequence: CASTPSGSNEQYF. Written as DNA, the CDR3 is TGTGCCAGCACCCCTAGCGGGAGCAACGAGCAGTACTTC.

The chain carries TRBV27 and TRBJ2-3; D is ambiguous. The V gene lost 2 bases and the J gene lost 2 bases, with 8 bases spanning the gap. Germline V gives CDR1 MNHEY, CDR2 SMNVEV (reference sequence). The CDR3 has 14 residues. CDR3 nucleotide sequence: TGTGCCAGCAGTTTACGAGCGTACACAGATACGCAGTATTTT. It is translated as CASSLRAYTDTQYF.

V and J are TRBV7-9 and TRBJ1-1; D may be TRBD1 (6 bases). Germline CDR1 reads SEHNR; CDR2 reads FQNEAQ (reference sequence). The CDR3 runs 12 residues. The V gene lost 4 bases and the J gene lost 8 bases, with 11 bases spanning the gap. The CDR3 bases are TGTGCCAGCAGCTCCACAGGGATGGAAGCTTTCTTT. It codes for CASSSTGMEAFF.

In the case of this clone: A much larger clone is a single base away; this may be a read error. Other DNA variants within this sample encode the same CDR3. The chain joins TRBV29-1 to TRBJ1-1, with D possibly matching TRBD1 (6 bases). V gave up 6 bases and J gave up 4 bases, with 12 bases separating them. From germline, CDR1 is SQVTM and CDR2 ANQGSEA. This CDR3 has 12 amino acids. Here the CDR3 reads CSVEGGATEAFF. The DNA for the CDR3 is TGCAGCGTCGAGGGGGGGGCCACTGAAGCTTTCTTT.

The V call is TRBV7-8, the J call TRBJ1-5; D not certain. V shed 2 bases and J shed 0 bases, with 11 bases lying between them. CDR1 is SGHVS, CDR2 FQNEAQ, per germline. The CDR3 spans 16 residues. The CDR3 loop reads CASSLRGSYSNQPQHF. Here the CDR3 DNA reads TGTGCCAGCAGCTTAAGAGGGTCTTATAGCAATCAGCCCCAGCATTTT. Together with reference TRBV7-8 and TRBJ1-5, the CDR3 gives the full variable domain: GAGVSQSPRYKVAKRGQDVALRCDPISGHVSLFWYQQALGQGPEFLTYFQNEAQLDKSGLPSDRFFAERPEGSVSTLKIQRTQQEDSAVYLCASSLRGSYSNQPQHFGDGTRLSIL.

The V gene is TRBV6-6, the J gene TRBJ1-2; D is possibly TRBD1 (5 bases). Trimming removed 1 base from V and 8 bases from J, with 11 bases in between. Germline V gene data show CDR1 as MNHNY and CDR2 as SVGAGI (reference sequence). The CDR3 covers 13 residues. CDR3 in amino acids: CASSYLGQSGYTF. For the CDR3, the DNA is TGTGCCAGCAGTTACTTGGGGCAGTCGGGCTACACCTTC.

The rearrangement links TRBV30 to TRBJ2-1; TRBD2 matches 7 bases. The CDR3 sequence is 13 residues long. The germline CDR1 and CDR2 sequences are GTSNPN and SVGIG (reference sequence). V lost 4 bases, J lost 3 bases, and 3 bases stayed unmatched. DNA of the CDR3: TGTGCCTGGAAAGCGGGGCTCTACAATGAGCAGTTCTTC. Translation: CAWKAGLYNEQFF. Drawing the rest from reference TRBV30 and TRBJ2-1, the complete variable domain is SQTIHQWPATLVQPVGSPLSLECTVEGTSNPNLYWYRQAAGRGLQLLFYSVGIGQISSEVPQNLSASRPQDRQFILSSKKLLLSDSGFYLCAWKAGLYNEQFFGPGTRLTVL.

The chain carries TRBV7-2 and TRBJ2-7, with no clear D. V shed 5 bases and J shed 3 bases, with 5 bases lying between them. There are 11 residues in the CDR3. CDR1 is SGHTA, CDR2 FQGNSA, per germline. CDR3 sequence: CASSPSYEQYF. In nucleotides, the CDR3 is TGTGCCAGCAGCCCCAGCTACGAGCAGTACTTC.

This chain links TRBV29-1 with TRBJ2-3; D not certain. The CDR3 length is 12 residues. CDR1 and CDR2 from the germline V gene are SQVTM and ANQGSEA. The V end was cut by 5 bases, the J end by 3 bases, with 9 bases between. Written as DNA, the CDR3 is TGCAGCGTTTCCACTTCAACAGATACGCAGTATTTT. It is translated as CSVSTSTDTQYF.

The chain joins TRBV11-2 to TRBJ1-2, with D perhaps TRBD1 (5 bases). The V end was cut by 5 bases, the J end by 8 bases, with 21 bases between. CDR1 and CDR2 from the germline V gene are SGHAT and FQNNGV. This CDR3 is 15 amino acids long. The CDR3 DNA reads as TGTGCCAGCAGCCCTGGGGGACTAGGCGACGTAGGCTACACCTTC. Translated, it gives CASSPGGLGDVGYTF.

This chain connects TRBV28 to TRBJ1-3, with D unresolved. V was shortened by 2 bases and J by 2 bases, with 10 bases between the two germline ends. Germline lookup yields CDR1 MDHEN and CDR2 SYDVKM. The length of the CDR3 is 15 residues. The CDR3 reads CASSLSPGTGNTIYF. CDR3 nucleotides: TGTGCCAGCAGTTTAAGCCCAGGTACTGGAAACACCATATATTTT.

The chain links TRBV9 to TRBJ2-1, with 7 positions matching TRBD1. Germline lookup yields CDR1 SGDLS and CDR2 YYNGEE. CDR3 length: 15 residues. V gave up 4 bases and J gave up 6 bases; unmatched junction bases: 10. The CDR3 region has the DNA TGTGCCAGCAGCCCCGTGCAGGGGGTTCTCAATGAGCAGTTCTTC. Its translation is CASSPVQGVLNEQFF.

J is TRBJ2-1 and V is TRBV6-5, with TRBD2 matching over 11 bases. CDR1 and CDR2 (germline): MNHEY, SVGAGI. The CDR3 spans 13 residues. Trimming cost V 9 bases and J 6 bases; bases outside gene matches: 4. The CDR3 coding sequence is TGTGCCAGTAGCGGGAGGGCCGGCAATGAGCAGTTCTTC. It encodes CASSGRAGNEQFF.

This clone was observed a handful of times. The chain joins TRBV19 to TRBJ1-5; 8 nucleotides match TRBD1. The trim removed 5 bases at V and 5 bases at J, leaving 8 bases unmatched. Germline-derived CDR1 and CDR2 are LNHDA and SQIVND (reference sequence). The CDR3 loop spans 15 amino acids. Here the CDR3 DNA reads TGTGCCAGTAGTTCCCAGGGGGCTGGGGATCAGCCCCAGCATTTT. Translation gives CASSSQGAGDQPQHF.

V gene TRBV5-1 combines with J gene TRBJ1-2; D not certain. CDR3 length: 14 amino acids. Trimming cost V 0 bases and J 6 bases, with 12 bases left between them. Germline V gene data show CDR1 as SGHRS and CDR2 as YFSETQ. The CDR3 is CASSLARRLNGYTF. In nucleotides, the CDR3 is TGCGCCAGCAGCTTGGCGCGCAGACTAAATGGCTACACCTTC.

This chain connects TRBV7-3 to TRBJ2-1; possible D gene TRBD2, 5 bases. This CDR3 is 12 amino acids long. V lost 5 bases and J 9 bases, leaving 11 bases between the germline ends. Germline CDR1 SGHTA, CDR2 FQGTGA. CDR3 in amino acids: CASSNSVGEQFF. The DNA of the CDR3 is TGTGCCAGCAGCAATAGCGTAGGTGAGCAGTTCTTC.

This clone was recorded once. The chain uses TRBV5-1 and TRBJ2-3; D is ambiguous. V gave up 0 bases and J gave up 4 bases, with 6 bases separating them. Germline CDR1 is SGHRS and CDR2 is YFSETQ. This CDR3 spans 13 amino acids. The CDR3 region is CASSLAPADTQYF. DNA for the CDR3: TGCGCCAGCAGCTTGGCCCCGGCAGATACGCAGTATTTT. Full variable domain (outside the CDR3, taken from reference TRBV5-1 and TRBJ2-3): KAGVTQTPRYLIKTRGQQVTLSCSPISGHRSVSWYQQTPGQGLQFLFEYFSETQRNKGNFPGRFSGRQFSNSRSEMNVSTLELGDSALYLCASSLAPADTQYFGPGTRLTVL.

This clone has just a few counts. The rearrangement joins TRBV7-2 to TRBJ2-7; 12 bases are a match to TRBD2. Germline-derived CDR1 and CDR2 are SGHTA and FQGNSA. The V and J ends lost 4 bases and 7 bases, in that order; junction bases with no gene match: 8. The CDR3 runs to 15 residues. DNA of the CDR3: TGTGCCAGCAGCTCCAGGACTAGCGGGATGAAAGAGCAGTACTTC. Amino acid sequence: CASSSRTSGMKEQYF. Full variable domain (rest looked up from reference TRBV7-2 and TRBJ2-7): GAGVSQSPSNKVTEKGKDVELRCDPISGHTALYWYRQSLGQGLEFLIYFQGNSAPDKSGLPSDRFSAERTGGSVSTLTIQRTQQEDSAVYLCASSSRTSGMKEQYFGPGTRLTVT.

On this clone: This same CDR3 is encoded by further DNA sequences in the sample. This chain uses TRBV19 with TRBJ1-1; D is unclear. The V gene lost 3 bases and the J gene lost 5 bases, with 10 bases spanning the gap. CDR1 is LNHDA, CDR2 SQIVND, per germline (reference sequence). CDR3 length: 13 residues. This CDR3 is CASSIGRGTEAFF. As DNA, the CDR3 is TGTGCCAGTAGTATTGGTCGGGGAACTGAAGCTTTCTTT.

This clone was found once. This sequence joins TRBV10-3 and TRBJ1-2; 8 nucleotides agree with TRBD1. V lost 9 bases and J lost 4; bases outside the gene matches: 7. Per the germline V gene, CDR1 is ENHRY and CDR2 is SYGVKD. This CDR3 spans 13 amino acids. The CDR3 bases are TGTGCCATGCTGACAGGGGTCGGCTATGGCTACACCTTC. Translated: CAMLTGVGYGYTF.

The chain uses TRBV11-1 and TRBJ1-1; 8 bases line up with TRBD1. Germline CDR1 SGHAT, CDR2 FQDESV (reference sequence). V dropped 5 bases and J dropped 1; count of bases not matched to a gene: 9. This CDR3 has 16 residues. The CDR3 region is CASSPIGQGANTEAFF. CDR3 bases: TGTGCCAGCAGCCCAATCGGGCAGGGGGCGAACACTGAAGCTTTCTTT.

This clone showed up just a few times. The gene calls are TRBV6-5 and TRBJ1-2, with 8 positions matching TRBD1. Per germline, CDR1 MNHEY and CDR2 SVGAGI. The CDR3 is 14 amino acids. Trimming at V came to 6 bases and at J to 3 bases, leaving 6 bases not matched to a gene. The CDR3: CASRPPGGHYGYTF. The CDR3 DNA sequence: TGTGCCAGCAGGCCCCCAGGGGGCCACTATGGCTACACCTTC.